The 28 T cell receptor beta chains below were found in one sample sequenced in a study of T cells after yellow fever vaccination. TCRdb independently ran MiXCR on the 5' RACE reads; one entry per CDR3 protein. The sample holds approximately 250,000 distinct CDR3 sequences; about 5.2% are singletons and the top ten take under 3.5%. The source was CD4+ T cells sorted from PBMCs, collected on the day of the yellow fever booster vaccination. These receptors came from a man in his late teens or twenties who received the YFV17D yellow fever vaccine.

In its sample, this clonotype was seen a few times. The CDR3 nucleotides are TGCGCCAGCAGCCATCGGGACAGAACCTACGAGCAGTACTTC. This sequence encodes CASSHRDRTYEQYF. The J gene is TRBJ2-7, the V gene TRBV4-1; 7 bases line up with TRBD1. Germline V gene sequence: CDR1 MGHRA, CDR2 YSYEKL. The V segment lost 3 bases and the J segment 2 bases; nucleotides outside the gene matches: 4. CDR3 size: 14 residues.

About this clonotype itself: The junction departs from the called germline gene at one end, perhaps through a read error. The J gene is TRBJ2-2, the V gene TRBV7-2; either TRBD1 or TRBD2 may supply D (5 bases each). Germline CDR1 reads SGHTA; CDR2 reads FQGNSA. CDR3 length equals 15 residues. The CDR3 is CASSPAGANSGELFF. CDR3 DNA sequence: TGTGCCAGCAGCCCAGCCGGGGCGAACTCCGGGGAGCTGTTTTTT.

This clonotype has only a few counts. V and J are TRBV6-5 and TRBJ2-5; tentatively, D is TRBD2 (7 bases). Germline V gene data show CDR1 as MNHEY and CDR2 as SVGAGI. V was shortened by 7 bases and J by 5 bases, with 17 bases between the two germline ends. CDR3 length: 14 amino acids. The CDR3 DNA reads TGTGCCAGCACCTTTCGGGGGGCCGGGGAGACCCAGTACTTC. Translation gives CASTFRGAGETQYF.

This clonotype appeared many times. The rearrangement uses TRBV5-1 and TRBJ1-1; maybe TRBD1 (6 bases). The CDR3 extends over 13 amino acids. Germline lookup yields CDR1 SGHRS and CDR2 YFSETQ. Trimming took off 4 bases at V and 5 bases at J, with 12 bases between the two ends. The CDR3 spells CASSTAGVTEAFF. The DNA of the CDR3 is TGCGCCAGCAGCACCGCAGGGGTGACTGAAGCTTTCTTT.

In its sample, this clonotype was seen a few times. The CDR3 here is CASRGTSGGANIQYF. CDR3 sequence (DNA): TGTGCCAGCAGAGGGACTAGCGGGGGGGCGAACATTCAGTACTTC. The genes are TRBV7-2 and TRBJ2-4; TRBD2 aligns across 16 bases. The CDR3 is 15 residues long. The V gene end was trimmed by 6 bases and the J gene end by 7 bases; junction bases not matched to a gene: 3. From germline, CDR1 is SGHTA and CDR2 FQGNSA. The whole variable domain, filled in from reference TRBV7-2 and TRBJ2-4, reads GAGVSQSPSNKVTEKGKDVELRCDPISGHTALYWYRQSLGQGLEFLIYFQGNSAPDKSGLPSDRFSAERTGGSVSTLTIQRTQQEDSAVYLCASRGTSGGANIQYFGAGTRLSVL.

The rearrangement links TRBV11-2 to TRBJ1-6; 7 bases fit TRBD1. The V gene end was trimmed by 2 bases and the J gene end by 7 bases; junction bases not matched to a gene: 5. The CDR3 consists of 15 residues. The germline gives CDR1 SGHAT, CDR2 FQNNGV. CDR3 amino acids: CASSLRTGNNSPLHF. DNA for the CDR3: TGTGCCAGCAGCTTAAGGACAGGAAACAATTCACCCCTCCACTTT.

With regard to this clonotype: The CDR3 ends on some other residue instead of the conserved phenylalanine or tryptophan, so this is likely a read error. The DNA is left out, because the CDR3 cannot be placed on it with certainty; the CDR3 is given as TCRdb lists it. This sequence joins TRBV30 and TRBJ1-1. Inclusive of both ends, the CDR3 amounts to 9 amino acids. Germline V gene lookup returns CDR1 GTSNPN and CDR2 SVGIG (reference sequence). CDR3 sequence: CASTPLREL.

This clonotype has only a few counts. The rearrangement joins TRBV7-3 to TRBJ2-1; no reliable D call. V dropped 5 bases and J dropped 10 bases, with 15 bases sitting between them. The CDR3 loop spans 13 amino acids. Germline values: CDR1 SGHTA, CDR2 FQGTGA. The CDR3 DNA follows: TGTGCCAGCAGCCTAGGGTCTGTGGGGGAGCAGTTCTTC. Translating gives CASSLGSVGEQFF.

The table lists this clonotype with a few counts. The chain is built from TRBV21-1 and TRBJ1-1; the DNA was not used to check the table's D call, TRBD1. TRBV21-1 is an annotated pseudogene. CDR3 length: 15 residues. As DNA, the CDR3 is TGTGCCAGCAGCATAGGTGGGGCGGCAGGCACTGAAGCTTTCTTT. Translated: CASSIGGAAGTEAFF.

This clonotype has just a few counts. The V gene is TRBV12-3 or TRBV12-4, the J gene TRBJ2-1; D not resolved. This CDR3 has 14 amino acids. V shed 3 bases and J shed 0 bases, with 6 bases lying between them. The CDR3 nucleotides are TGTGCCAGCAGTTTCGTGTTCTCCTACAATGAGCAGTTCTTC. The encoded protein is CASSFVFSYNEQFF.

The chain links TRBV28 to TRBJ2-7, with 9 positions matching TRBD1. Unmatched junction bases numbered 11, after V lost 4 bases and J lost 4 bases. CDR1 is MDHEN, CDR2 SYDVKM, per germline. This CDR3 comprises 16 residues. DNA of the CDR3: TGTGCCAGCAGTTCCAACAGGGGGCGGGAATTATACGAGCAGTACGTC. Translation: CASSSNRGRELYEQYV.

The genes are TRBV6-2 or TRBV6-3 and TRBJ1-1; TRBD1 might be the D (5 bases). Deletions cut 6 bases from V and 1 base from J, with 9 bases between. In germline, CDR1 is MNHEY, CDR2 SVGEGT. This CDR3 comprises 13 residues. CDR3 sequence reads: CASSWGPNTEAFF. Here the CDR3 DNA reads TGTGCCAGCAGCTGGGGACCGAACACTGAAGCTTTCTTT.

This clonotype was seen a handful of times. V usage is TRBV4-1 and J usage is TRBJ1-4; perhaps TRBD1 as D (5 bases). With 4 bases removed from V and 4 bases from J, the gap between germline ends came to 10 bases. The CDR3 runs 14 residues. Germline V gives CDR1 MGHRA, CDR2 YSYEKL. The CDR3 protein is CASSLRGVNEKLFF. The DNA of the CDR3 is TGCGCCAGCAGCCTAAGAGGGGTTAATGAAAAACTGTTTTTT.

This clonotype was seen at least ten times. The V gene is TRBV5-1, the J gene TRBJ2-7; possibly TRBD1 or TRBD2 for D (5 bases each). Germline V gives CDR1 SGHRS, CDR2 YFSETQ. Trimming shortened V by 1 base and J by 1 base, and 12 bases separated the two germline ends. The CDR3 has 15 amino acids. The CDR3, as DNA: TGCGCCAGCAGCTTGCAGCCTGGGGGTTCCTACGAGCAGTACGTC. As protein: CASSLQPGGSYEQYV.

This rearrangement joins TRBV7-9 to TRBJ2-1; D could derive from TRBD1 or TRBD2 (5 bases each). This CDR3 contains 13 residues. Between the trimmed V and J ends, which lost 2 bases and 6 bases, there was a span of 8 bases. Germline V CDR1 and CDR2: SEHNR, FQNEAQ (reference sequence). CDR3 DNA sequence: TGTGCCAGCAGCTTACCAGGGAGCAATGAGCAGTTCTTC. Translated: CASSLPGSNEQFF.

This clonotype was picked up a small number of times. The chain joins TRBV30 to TRBJ2-2; 8 nucleotides agree with TRBD1. This CDR3 is built from 14 residues. The germline V gene has CDR1 GTSNPN and CDR2 SVGIG (reference sequence). V lost 2 bases and J lost 3; bases outside the gene matches: 2. The CDR3 loop reads CAWSQGAHTGELFF. In DNA form, the CDR3 reads TGTGCCTGGAGTCAGGGGGCGCACACCGGGGAGCTGTTTTTT.

In its sample, this clonotype was seen a few times. The V call is TRBV6-1, the J call TRBJ1-1; D perhaps matches TRBD1 (5 bases). Germline CDR1 reads MNHNS; CDR2 reads SASEGT. V lost 3 bases and J lost 1, with 12 bases in between. The CDR3 runs to 15 residues. CDR3 coding DNA: TGTGCCAGCAGTGAGAGGCGGGGCACGAACACTGAAGCTTTCTTT. Its translation: CASSERRGTNTEAFF.

The rearrangement links TRBV4-1 to TRBJ2-3; possible D gene TRBD2, 6 bases. V lost 1 base and J 10 bases, leaving 18 bases between the germline ends. CDR3 length: 15 amino acids. The germline CDR1 and CDR2 sequences are MGHRA and YSYEKL. The CDR3 is CASSQVGGEPGAQYF. The CDR3 DNA reads as TGCGCCAGCAGCCAAGTCGGGGGAGAACCTGGGGCGCAGTATTTT.

V gene TRBV20-1 combines with J gene TRBJ2-5; 9 bases map to TRBD2. V was clipped by 3 bases and J by 5 bases; unmatched bases: 7. Germline V CDR1 and CDR2: DFQATT, SNEGSKA (reference sequence). The CDR3 length is 14 residues. The CDR3 region has the DNA TGCAGTGCTAGGCACCTAGCGGGGAAGGAGACCCAGTACTTC. This sequence encodes CSARHLAGKETQYF.

This clonotype appeared many times. This chain connects TRBV2 to TRBJ2-4; D possibly corresponds to TRBD1 (5 bases). This CDR3 spans 14 amino acids. Trimming stripped 5 bases from V and 6 bases from J, with 14 bases between. In germline, CDR1 is SNHLY, CDR2 FYNNEI. The CDR3 spells CASSFSQGPNIQYF. The CDR3 DNA reads as TGTGCCAGCAGTTTCAGCCAGGGTCCAAACATTCAGTACTTC.

The V and J genes are TRBV5-1 and TRBJ2-3; 13 bases match TRBD2. The CDR3 extends over 19 amino acids. The V segment lost 4 bases and the J segment 2 bases; nucleotides outside the gene matches: 13. The germline CDR1 and CDR2 sequences are SGHRS and YFSETQ. The chain's CDR3 is CASSQKYGTSGEDTDTQYF. The CDR3 coding sequence is TGCGCCAGCAGCCAAAAATATGGGACTAGCGGGGAAGACACAGATACGCAGTATTTT. The whole variable domain, remainder taken from reference TRBV5-1 and TRBJ2-3, is KAGVTQTPRYLIKTRGQQVTLSCSPISGHRSVSWYQQTPGQGLQFLFEYFSETQRNKGNFPGRFSGRQFSNSRSEMNVSTLELGDSALYLCASSQKYGTSGEDTDTQYFGPGTRLTVL.

This clonotype was seen a few times. This chain uses TRBV4-1 with TRBJ2-2; 8 bases align to TRBD1. The CDR3 loop spans 14 amino acids. Trimming cost V 2 bases and J 7 bases; bases outside gene matches: 3. Germline V gene sequence: CDR1 MGHRA, CDR2 YSYEKL. The CDR3 loop is CASSQPQGVGELFF. CDR3 bases: TGCGCCAGCAGCCAACCACAGGGGGTCGGGGAGCTGTTTTTT.

This clonotype was seen a few times. The rearrangement uses TRBV20-1 and TRBJ2-5; D tentatively fits TRBD1 or TRBD2 (6 bases each). The germline V gene has CDR1 DFQATT and CDR2 SNEGSKA (reference sequence). V lost 1 base and J 5 bases, leaving 14 bases between the germline ends. The CDR3 extends over 14 amino acids. The CDR3 nucleotides are TGCAGTGCTAGAGGGGGGGCGCGGGGTGAGACCCAGTACTTC. Translation: CSARGGARGETQYF.

In this sample, this clonotype turned up a few times. The CDR3 spells CASSVTGTLWQFF. The DNA for the CDR3 is TGTGCCAGTAGTGTCACAGGGACCTTGTGGCAGTTCTTC. The J gene is TRBJ2-1, the V gene TRBV19; tentatively, D is TRBD1 (6 bases). Deletions cut 5 bases from V and 12 bases from J, with 17 bases between. The CDR3 is 13 amino acids. CDR1 is LNHDA and CDR2 is SQIVND in the germline V gene (reference sequence). Based on the CDR3 plus reference TRBV19 and TRBJ2-1, the full variable domain is DGGITQSPKYLFRKEGQNVTLSCEQNLNHDAMYWYRQDPGQGLRLIYYSQIVNDFQKGDIAEGYSVSREKKESFPLTVTSAQKNPTAFYLCASSVTGTLWQFFGPGTRLTVL.

On this clonotype itself: A much more abundant neighbour one base away suggests this may be a read error. The V and J genes are TRBV11-2 and TRBJ2-1; unclear D gene. The V gene's germline CDR1 is SGHAT and CDR2 FQNNGV. The CDR3 is 14 amino acids. Trimming took off 3 bases at V and 10 bases at J, with 16 bases between the two ends. As DNA, the CDR3 is TGTGCCAGCAGCTTCACTGCTTCTGAACCCGAGCAGTTCTTC. Amino acid sequence: CASSFTASEPEQFF.

There are many counts of this clonotype. Here the CDR3 reads CASSLATGGSYEQYF. DNA of the CDR3: TGTGCCAGCAGCTTAGCGACAGGGGGCTCCTACGAGCAGTACTTC. V usage is TRBV11-2 and J usage is TRBJ2-7, with 9 bases matching TRBD1. CDR3 size: 15 residues. J was trimmed by 0 bases and V by 1 base; bases with no gene match: 1. The V gene's germline CDR1 is SGHAT and CDR2 FQNNGV.

This clonotype was counted a few times. V and J are TRBV12-3 or TRBV12-4 and TRBJ2-7; TRBD2 might be the D (6 bases). The CDR3 is made up of 15 amino acids. The V end was cut by 6 bases, the J end by 9 bases, with 24 bases between. The CDR3 loop is CASSALAFRPRGQYF. The CDR3 coding sequence is TGTGCCAGCAGCGCACTAGCCTTCCGACCGCGGGGGCAGTACTTC.

This clonotype has just a few counts. This sequence joins TRBV5-6 and TRBJ2-5; D might be TRBD2 (5 bases). This CDR3 has 14 amino acids. V lost 5 bases, J lost 2 bases, and 13 bases lay in between. Germline CDR1 and CDR2: SGHDT and YYEEEE. This CDR3 is CASRVDGVQETQYF. DNA of the CDR3: TGTGCCAGCAGGGTGGACGGGGTGCAAGAGACCCAGTACTTC.